One sample yielded the 25 T cell receptor beta chains listed below, sequenced in a study of Ad26.COV2.S vaccination and SARS-CoV-2 variants. Treatment specified: 15 to 20 received Ad26.COV2.S at low or high dose, single or two shots; 5 received placebo; per-sample allocation not given. Sampling occurred on day 63 after the first vaccine or placebo injection. TCRdb's copy holds only in-frame clones and misses some; the assay was immunoSEQ multiplex PCR. The sample carries roughly 700,000 clones, more than 70% recorded once. The source material was peripheral blood, sampled in a trial of Ad26.COV2.S vaccine versus placebo. The receptor set was obtained from a person between 18 and 59 years old who received the Ad26.COV2.S COVID-19 vaccine or a placebo.

On this clone: Other DNA sequences of this sample code for an identical CDR3. The chain combines TRBV5-1 with TRBJ2-1; 10 bases match TRBD2. Trimming cost V 0 bases and J 7 bases; bases outside gene matches: 4. The length of the CDR3 is 15 residues. Germline CDR1 and CDR2: SGHRS and YFSETQ. This CDR3 reads CASSLGLAGGNEQFF. As DNA, the CDR3 is TGCGCCAGCAGCTTGGGCTTAGCGGGAGGAAATGAGCAGTTCTTC.

This chain joins TRBV11-2 and TRBJ2-1; 8 bases align to TRBD2. V trimming: 5 bases; J trimming: 2 bases; junction bases outside the gene matches: 8. CDR1 is SGHAT, CDR2 FQNNGV, per germline. The length of the CDR3 is 16 residues. The DNA of the CDR3 is TGTGCCAGCAGCCTCAAAAGCGGGGGCCCCTACAATGAGCAGTTCTTC. It yields the protein CASSLKSGGPYNEQFF.

The chain carries TRBV6-1 and TRBJ2-7; tentative D call: TRBD1 (5 bases). Germline-derived CDR1 and CDR2 are MNHNS and SASEGT. V was pared by 2 bases and J by 2 bases, with 16 bases between. The CDR3 consists of 16 residues. The CDR3 DNA is TGTGCCAGCAGTGAACCCCTAGAGGTGGGGCCCTACGAGCAGTACTTC. Translating gives CASSEPLEVGPYEQYF.

This chain connects TRBV18 to TRBJ2-5, with a weak D call TRBD1 (7 bases). V was clipped by 6 bases and J by 5 bases, with 16 bases between them. The CDR3 is made up of 14 amino acids. The germline V gene encodes CDR1 KGHSH and CDR2 LQKENI. The DNA for the CDR3 is TGTGCCAGCTCTAGCGACAGGGCGGGGGAGACCCAGTACTTC. It is translated as CASSSDRAGETQYF.

This chain links TRBV6-5 with TRBJ1-5; possible D gene TRBD1, 6 bases. Germline V lookup: CDR1 MNHEY, CDR2 SVGAGI. The CDR3 extends over 13 amino acids. The V end lost 4 bases, the J end lost 9 bases, and 13 bases lay between the germline ends. CDR3 bases: TGTGCCAGCAGTTTGGGGGGCGAGCGGCCCCAGCATTTT. Amino acids: CASSLGGERPQHF.

This sequence joins TRBV5-8 and TRBJ1-1; 10 nucleotides align to TRBD1. The CDR3 runs 12 residues. From germline, CDR1 is SGHTS and CDR2 YDEGEE. The V gene end was trimmed by 6 bases and the J gene end by 8 bases; junction bases not matched to a gene: 4. The CDR3 DNA sequence: TGTGCCAGCACTGACAGGGGGCGGGAAGCTTTCTTT. Amino acid sequence: CASTDRGREAFF.

This clone was found a few times. The V gene is TRBV6-5, the J gene TRBJ2-3, with 10 bases matching TRBD1. J was trimmed by 3 bases and V by 6 bases; bases with no gene match: 0. CDR1 and CDR2 (germline): MNHEY, SVGAGI. This CDR3 comprises 13 residues. The CDR3 here is CASRGQGTDTQYF. The CDR3 nucleotides are TGTGCCAGCAGGGGACAGGGGACAGATACGCAGTATTTT.

Comment on this clone: The sample has other DNA sequences that encode this CDR3 too. The V call is TRBV7-9, the J call TRBJ1-3; D is unresolved. This CDR3 region has 15 residues. V lost 0 bases and J lost 0, with 6 bases in between. Per germline, CDR1 SEHNR and CDR2 FQNEAQ (reference sequence). The CDR3 loop is CASSLAPISGNTIYF. CDR3 sequence (DNA): TGTGCCAGCAGCTTAGCACCGATCTCTGGAAACACCATATATTTT.

This clone has just one count. The chain joins TRBV12-5 to TRBJ1-5; weak D call: TRBD1 (5 bases). The CDR3 has 14 residues. V lost 7 bases, J lost 7 bases, and 17 bases lay in between. Germline loops: CDR1 LGHNT, CDR2 FRNRAP. CDR3 amino acids: CASASEGSGQPQHF. In nucleotides, the CDR3 is TGTGCTAGTGCCAGTGAGGGGTCGGGACAGCCCCAGCATTTT.

The genes are TRBV6-5 and TRBJ2-1, with 8 bases that match TRBD2. This CDR3 region has 15 residues. V shed 6 bases, J shed 5 bases, and the junction held 9 bases outside the gene matches. From germline, CDR1 is MNHEY and CDR2 SVGAGI. CDR3 DNA sequence: TGTGCCAGCAGGGGAGCGGGAGCCCCCCACAATGAGCAGTTCTTC. It specifies CASRGAGAPHNEQFF.

V and J are TRBV7-2 and TRBJ1-2, with no clear D. V gave up 5 bases and J gave up 4 bases, with 23 bases separating them. CDR3 size: 17 residues. The germline V gene has CDR1 SGHTA and CDR2 FQGNSA. The CDR3 DNA is TGTGCCAGCAGCCCCGGCAGGCAGGAGATCTTGGTCTATGGCTACACCTTC. Amino acid sequence: CASSPGRQEILVYGYTF.

The chain recombines TRBV30 with TRBJ2-7; D is possibly TRBD1 (6 bases). Trimming took 2 bases from V and 2 from J, leaving 13 bases between them. The CDR3 consists of 14 residues. Germline-derived CDR1 and CDR2 are GTSNPN and SVGIG (reference sequence). In DNA, the CDR3 is TGTGCCTGGAGTCTACAGGGCCCCCCCTACGAGCAGTACTTC. Its translation is CAWSLQGPPYEQYF.

As DNA, the CDR3 is TGTGCCAGCAGCCGGGACAGGGGCGAGCAGTACTTC. This gives the protein CASSRDRGEQYF. The chain recombines TRBV7-9 with TRBJ2-7, with 10 positions matching TRBD1. The CDR3 consists of 12 residues. Germline values: CDR1 SEHNR, CDR2 FQNEAQ (reference sequence). V lost 5 bases to trimming and J lost 6 bases; unmatched junction nucleotides: 1.

The rearrangement links TRBV2 to TRBJ2-5; 11 bases are a match to TRBD2. CDR3 length equals 15 residues. CDR1 is SNHLY, CDR2 FYNNEI, per germline. The junction had 8 bases not matched to a gene; V was cut back by 7 bases and J by 4 bases. The DNA for the CDR3 is TGTGCCAGCACCATACTAGCGGGGGCAGGAGAGACCCAGTACTTC. This codes for CASTILAGAGETQYF.

The chain recombines TRBV13 with TRBJ2-7; the D gene could be TRBD1 or TRBD2 (5 bases each). CDR1 is PRHDT, CDR2 FYEKMQ, per germline (reference sequence). V was clipped by 4 bases and J by 3 bases, with 13 bases between them. The CDR3 consists of 14 residues. CDR3 in DNA: TGTGCCAGCAGCTCGTCCCGGGACGGCTACGAGCAGTACTTC. This encodes CASSSSRDGYEQYF.

The rearrangement joins TRBV6-2 or TRBV6-3 to TRBJ1-5; D unclear. This CDR3 has 13 residues. Deletions cut 0 bases from V and 6 bases from J, with 6 bases between. Germline V gives CDR1 MNHEY, CDR2 SVGEGT. The CDR3 DNA sequence: TGTGCCAGCAGTTACTCGAGTACTCAGCCCCAGCATTTT. Its protein is CASSYSSTQPQHF.

This clone was detected only once. The CDR3 is CASSLDSLGDTQYF. In DNA form, the CDR3 reads TGTGCCAGCAGCTTAGACTCGCTCGGAGATACGCAGTATTTT. This sequence joins TRBV7-9 and TRBJ2-3, with D unresolved. Germline V gene data show CDR1 as SEHNR and CDR2 as FQNEAQ (reference sequence). V was trimmed by 1 base and J by 5 bases, leaving 10 bases between them. The CDR3 extends over 14 amino acids.

The count of this clone is one. The chain links TRBV10-3 to TRBJ1-5; TRBD1 aligns across 9 bases. The length of the CDR3 is 14 residues. Germline V gene sequence: CDR1 ENHRY, CDR2 SYGVKD. With V trimmed by 6 bases and J by 4 bases, 4 bases remained unmatched. The CDR3 nucleotides are TGTGCCATCAGGGACAGGGGCAGGAATCAGCCCCAGCATTTT. This translates into CAIRDRGRNQPQHF.

Many counts were recorded for this clone. The genes are TRBV13 and TRBJ1-4; 8 positions agree with TRBD1. Germline V lookup: CDR1 PRHDT, CDR2 FYEKMQ (reference sequence). There are 17 residues in the CDR3. With V trimmed by 2 bases and J by 1 base, 6 bases remained unmatched. In DNA form, the CDR3 reads TGTGCCAGCAGCTTACGACAGGGGACGGGAACTAATGAAAAACTGTTTTTT. This translates into CASSLRQGTGTNEKLFF. Full variable domain (remainder filled in from reference TRBV13 and TRBJ1-4): AAGVIQSPRHLIKEKRETATLKCYPIPRHDTVYWYQQGPGQDPQFLISFYEKMQSDKGSIPDRFSAQQFSDYHSELNMSSLELGDSALYFCASSLRQGTGTNEKLFFGSGTQLSVL.

The genes are TRBV7-2 and TRBJ1-6; a possible D gene is TRBD1 (6 bases). There are 15 residues in the CDR3. V lost 3 bases and J lost 3, with 9 bases in between. Per germline, CDR1 SGHTA and CDR2 FQGNSA. The CDR3 coding sequence is TGTGCCAGCAGCTTTGGGACACTCTATAATTCACCCCTCCACTTT. This gives the protein CASSFGTLYNSPLHF.

The chain couples TRBV7-9 to TRBJ2-7; the D gene is possibly TRBD2 (6 bases). Trimming pared 5 bases from V and 5 bases from J, leaving 16 bases between. The CDR3 is made up of 14 amino acids. The germline V gene has CDR1 SEHNR and CDR2 FQNEAQ (reference sequence). CDR3 loop: CASSPWGGNDEQYF. The CDR3 nucleotides are TGTGCCAGCAGCCCGTGGGGCGGGAACGACGAGCAGTACTTC.

The rearrangement uses TRBV19 and TRBJ1-4; TRBD1 might be the D (5 bases). Trimming shortened V by 3 bases and J by 8 bases, and 13 bases separated the two germline ends. The CDR3 has 14 residues. CDR1 LNHDA and CDR2 SQIVND come from the germline V gene (reference sequence). Here the CDR3 reads CASSIRVVGEKLFF. DNA for the CDR3: TGTGCCAGTAGTATCAGGGTTGTGGGGGAAAAACTGTTTTTT.

J is TRBJ2-1 and V is TRBV18; D ambiguous. The CDR3 runs to 14 residues. V was clipped by 3 bases and J by 3 bases, with 9 bases between them. Germline V gives CDR1 KGHSH, CDR2 LQKENI. The CDR3 here is CASSPVSNYNEQFF. CDR3 bases: TGTGCCAGCTCACCCGTCAGTAACTACAATGAGCAGTTCTTC.

The rearrangement links TRBV2 to TRBJ1-2; D gene unclear. Between the trimmed V and J ends, which lost 6 bases and 6 bases, there was a span of 14 bases. This CDR3 is 13 amino acids long. Germline CDR1 is SNHLY and CDR2 is FYNNEI. The CDR3 DNA follows: TGTGCCAGCAGCGTCACAGTATTTGATGGCTACACCTTC. Encoded protein: CASSVTVFDGYTF.

The chain couples TRBV30 to TRBJ1-4; TRBD1 matches 8 bases. V was pared by 5 bases and J by 7 bases, with 6 bases of the junction left unmatched. The CDR3 length is 13 residues. Germline loops: CDR1 GTSNPN, CDR2 SVGIG (reference sequence). The CDR3 DNA sequence: TGTGCCTGGTCGACAGGGGATCTTGAAAAACTGTTTTTT. Amino acid sequence: CAWSTGDLEKLFF. The whole variable domain, filled in from reference TRBV30 and TRBJ1-4, reads SQTIHQWPATLVQPVGSPLSLECTVEGTSNPNLYWYRQAAGRGLQLLFYSVGIGQISSEVPQNLSASRPQDRQFILSSKKLLLSDSGFYLCAWSTGDLEKLFFGSGTQLSVL.